This TCR beta chain came from a study of cytomegalovirus exposure and HLA in healthy donors. Study summary: As an earlier analysis found, 150 million to 200 million T cells yielded 100 million to 130 million unique TCR beta sequences.

The PCR ran on 60 Vbeta and 13 Jbeta primers. Clones were read by immunoSEQ multiplex PCR, and TCRdb kept only the in-frame ones, dropping some. The table includes around 160,000 clones, less than 90% detected once. All donors participated as healthy donors of bone marrow. Unrecorded immune exposure was likely among donors, who were nominally healthy when sampled. General study findings and limits: Common viral pathogens were later found to be apparently linked to several of the most significant clusters.

In regard to this clone: Its antigen is unidentified.

CDR1 and CDR2 (germline): MNHNY, SVGAGI (reference sequence). The CDR3 is 16 amino acids. V shed 5 bases and J 4 bases; nucleotides not matched to a gene: 12. This sequence joins TRBV6-6 and TRBJ1-1, with 8 bases that match TRBD1. The sequencing input was PBMCs. The clonotype comes from a man between 45 and 60 years old in good health and CMV-seropositive. CDR3 region: CASSAPAGGRVTEAFF. The CDR3 DNA is TGTGCCAGCAGTGCCCCGGCAGGGGGCCGGGTCACTGAAGCTTTCTTT.